This T cell receptor (beta chain) was recorded in a study of T cells in Graves' hyperthyroidism and ophthalmopathy. General study points: Stable hyperthyroidism was separated from ophthalmopathy by a model based on 13 V-J features.

The investigators amplified TCR beta CDR3 regions from RNA transcripts. The HTBI primer set was used in a first-round RT-PCR of the TCR CDR3. TCRdb analysed the multiplex PCR reads with MiXCR anew, one entry per CDR3 protein. Of around 300,000 distinct CDR3 sequences listed, 20% to 30% were seen once; the top ten hold approximately 25%. The CDR3 runs to 15 residues. V gave up 5 bases and J gave up 7 bases; unmatched junction bases: 4. CDR1 is MNHEY and CDR2 is SVGEGT in the germline V gene. This clonotype has more than one count but fewer than ten. The antigen is unknown. Patients between 18 and 65 years old had hyperthyroidism, newly diagnosed and lasting under 2 months. First hyperthyroidism diagnosis is when the blood sample was obtained, before any ophthalmopathy symptoms. PBMCs were collected from an approximately 9.3 ml volume of fresh peripheral blood.

The sample was blood. This clonotype was obtained from a man aged 35-49 years with Graves' hyperthyroidism that later progressed to Graves' ophthalmopathy. The chain carries TRBV6-2 or TRBV6-3 and TRBJ2-2; TRBD2 matches at 13 bases. CDR3 nucleotide sequence: TGTGCCAGCAGTACGACTAGCGGGAGGAACGGGGAGCTGTTTTTT. It translates to CASSTTSGRNGELFF.